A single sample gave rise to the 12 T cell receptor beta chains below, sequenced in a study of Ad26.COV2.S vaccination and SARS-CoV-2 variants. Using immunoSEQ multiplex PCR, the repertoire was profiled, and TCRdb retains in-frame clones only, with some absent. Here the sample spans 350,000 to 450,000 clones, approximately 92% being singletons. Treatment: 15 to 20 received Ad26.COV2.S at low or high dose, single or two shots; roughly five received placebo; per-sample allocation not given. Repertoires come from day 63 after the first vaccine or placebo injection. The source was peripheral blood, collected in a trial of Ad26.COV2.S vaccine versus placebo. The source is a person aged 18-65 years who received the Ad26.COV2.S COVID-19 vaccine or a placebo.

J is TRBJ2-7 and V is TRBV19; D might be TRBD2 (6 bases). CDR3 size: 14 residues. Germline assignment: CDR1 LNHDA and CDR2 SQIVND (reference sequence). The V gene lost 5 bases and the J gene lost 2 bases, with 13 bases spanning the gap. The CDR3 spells CASSPGLSPYEQYF. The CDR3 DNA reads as TGTGCCAGTAGTCCGGGACTGTCCCCCTACGAGCAGTACTTC.

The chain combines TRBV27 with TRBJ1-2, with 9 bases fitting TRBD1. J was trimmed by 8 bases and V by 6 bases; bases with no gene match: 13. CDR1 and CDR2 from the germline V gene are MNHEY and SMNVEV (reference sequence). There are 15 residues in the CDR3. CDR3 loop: CASREPGQGSKGYTF. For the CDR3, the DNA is TGTGCCAGCAGAGAACCGGGACAGGGTTCGAAGGGCTACACCTTC.

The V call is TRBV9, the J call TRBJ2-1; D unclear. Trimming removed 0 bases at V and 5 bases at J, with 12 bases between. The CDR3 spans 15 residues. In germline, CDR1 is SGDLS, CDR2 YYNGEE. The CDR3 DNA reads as TGTGCCAGCAGCGTAGGTTCCAGGAGAGACAATGAGCAGTTCTTC. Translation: CASSVGSRRDNEQFF.

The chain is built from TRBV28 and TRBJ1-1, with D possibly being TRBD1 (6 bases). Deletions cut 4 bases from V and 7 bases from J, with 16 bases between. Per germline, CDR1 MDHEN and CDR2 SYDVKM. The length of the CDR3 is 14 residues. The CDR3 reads CASSSGGGQVEAFF. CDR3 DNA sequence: TGTGCCAGCAGTTCCGGAGGGGGACAAGTTGAAGCTTTCTTT.

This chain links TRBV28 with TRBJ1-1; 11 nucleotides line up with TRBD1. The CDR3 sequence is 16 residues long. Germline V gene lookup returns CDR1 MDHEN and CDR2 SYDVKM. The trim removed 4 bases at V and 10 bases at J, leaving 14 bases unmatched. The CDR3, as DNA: TGTGCCAGCAGTTCGTACAGTGGACAGGGGGCCGGGGGAGCTTTCTTT. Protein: CASSSYSGQGAGGAFF. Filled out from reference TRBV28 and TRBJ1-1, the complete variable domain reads DVKVTQSSRYLVKRTGEKVFLECVQDMDHENMFWYRQDPGLGLRLIYFSYDVKMKEKGDIPEGYSVSREKKERFSLILESASTNQTSMYLCASSSYSGQGAGGAFFGQGTRLTVV.

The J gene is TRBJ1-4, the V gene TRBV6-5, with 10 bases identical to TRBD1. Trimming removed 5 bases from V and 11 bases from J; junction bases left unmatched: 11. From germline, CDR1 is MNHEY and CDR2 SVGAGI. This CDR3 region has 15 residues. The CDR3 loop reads CASSRDRGLSEKLFF. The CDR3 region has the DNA TGTGCCAGCAGTAGGGACAGGGGCCTTAGTGAGAAACTGTTTTTT.

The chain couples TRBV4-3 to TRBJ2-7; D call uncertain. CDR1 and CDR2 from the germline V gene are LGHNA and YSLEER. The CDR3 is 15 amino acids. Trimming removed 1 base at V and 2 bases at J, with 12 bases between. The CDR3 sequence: CASSQAGQPAYEQYF. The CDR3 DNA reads TGCGCCAGCAGCCAAGCTGGGCAACCCGCCTACGAGCAGTACTTC.

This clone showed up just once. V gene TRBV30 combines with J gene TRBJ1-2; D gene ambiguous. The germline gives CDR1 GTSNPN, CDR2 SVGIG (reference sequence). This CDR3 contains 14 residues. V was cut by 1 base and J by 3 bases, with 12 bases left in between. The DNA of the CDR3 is TGTGCCTGGAGTGCTCTCGGGATTGACTATGGCTACACCTTC. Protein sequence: CAWSALGIDYGYTF. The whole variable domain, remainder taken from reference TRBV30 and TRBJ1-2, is SQTIHQWPATLVQPVGSPLSLECTVEGTSNPNLYWYRQAAGRGLQLLFYSVGIGQISSEVPQNLSASRPQDRQFILSSKKLLLSDSGFYLCAWSALGIDYGYTFGSGTRLTVV.

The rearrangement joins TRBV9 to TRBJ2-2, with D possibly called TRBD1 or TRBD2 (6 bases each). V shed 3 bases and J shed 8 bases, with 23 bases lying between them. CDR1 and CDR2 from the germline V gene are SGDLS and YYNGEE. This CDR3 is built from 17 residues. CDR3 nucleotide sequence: TGTGCCAGCAGCGAGATGGGGGGCTCGGCTGCCTGGGGGGAGCTGTTTTTT. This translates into CASSEMGGSAAWGELFF.

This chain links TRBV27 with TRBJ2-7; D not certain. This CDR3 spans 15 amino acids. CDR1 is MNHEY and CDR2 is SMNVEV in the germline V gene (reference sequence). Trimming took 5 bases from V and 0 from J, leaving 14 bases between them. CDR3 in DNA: TGTGCCAGCAGTCCCTTGGGGATGAGCTCCTACGAGCAGTACTTC. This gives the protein CASSPLGMSSYEQYF.

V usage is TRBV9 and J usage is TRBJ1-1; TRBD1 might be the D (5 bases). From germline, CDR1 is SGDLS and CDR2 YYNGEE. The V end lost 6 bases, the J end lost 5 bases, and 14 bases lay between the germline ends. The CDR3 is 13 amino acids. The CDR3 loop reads CASKPTGGTEAFF. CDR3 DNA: TGTGCCAGCAAACCTACAGGTGGGACTGAAGCTTTCTTT.

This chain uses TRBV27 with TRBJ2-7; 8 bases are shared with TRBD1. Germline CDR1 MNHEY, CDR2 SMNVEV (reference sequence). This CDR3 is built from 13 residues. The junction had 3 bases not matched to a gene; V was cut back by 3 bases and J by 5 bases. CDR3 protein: CASSFRGLHEQYF. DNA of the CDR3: TGTGCCAGCAGTTTCAGGGGGCTCCACGAGCAGTACTTC.